A selection of T cell receptor beta chains follows, all from one sample in a study of response to subunit inactivated influenza vaccine. TCRdb used MiXCR to reprocess the RT-PCR reads, holding one entry per CDR3 protein. The sample consists of 700,000 to 800,000 distinct CDR3 sequences, around 18% of them appearing once. This specimen consisted of PBMCs from blood, obtained more than 4 days after vaccination. The receptors were gathered from a man in his fifties who received an inactivated influenza vaccine. Both conserved end residues are part of each CDR3. The D gene is left open where the match is weak. Size is omitted from some rows. Given values are once, few, many or a class for expanded clones.

V gene	J gene	clone size	D gene	CDR3 protein	CDR3 DNA
TRBV12-3/TRBV12-4	TRBJ2-5	few	TRBD2	CASSLTTRREEETQYF	TGTGCCAGCAGTTTAACTACCCGCCGGGAGGAGGAGACCCAGTACTTC
TRBV28	TRBJ2-1	few	NA	CASSLRAGSYNEQFF	TGTGCCAGCAGTTTACGGGCGGGCTCCTACAATGAGCAGTTCTTC
TRBV7-2	TRBJ2-3	few	TRBD2	CASSFTSGSGTDTQYF	TGTGCCAGCAGCTTCACTAGCGGGAGCGGTACAGATACGCAGTATTTT
TRBV18	TRBJ1-1	NA	NA	CASSPQGLDTEAFF	TGTGCCAGCTCACCCCAGGGTCTTGACACTGAAGCTTTCTTT
TRBV14	TRBJ2-7	NA	NA	CASSLVGQADVYEQYF	TGTGCCAGCAGCCTCGTGGGGCAAGCGGACGTCTACGAGCAGTACTTC
TRBV12-3/TRBV12-4	TRBJ2-5	NA	NA	CASSLEAAGANQETQYF	TGTGCCAGCAGTTTAGAGGCGGCAGGGGCCAACCAAGAGACCCAGTACTTC
TRBV28	TRBJ2-7	NA	NA	CASTWAGSYEQYF	TGTGCCAGCACATGGGCAGGCTCCTACGAGCAGTACTTC
TRBV29-1	TRBJ2-7	NA	TRBD1	CSVVDRFSSYEQYF	TGCAGCGTTGTGGACAGGTTTTCCTCCTACGAGCAGTACTTC
TRBV25-1	TRBJ2-1	few	TRBD2	CASSPTSGGEQFF	TGTGCCAGCAGTCCCACTAGCGGGGGTGAGCAGTTCTTC
TRBV20-1	TRBJ2-2	few	NA	CSATIGGGGSGELFF	TGCAGTGCTACCATTGGGGGAGGGGGGTCCGGGGAGCTGTTTTTT
TRBV7-7	TRBJ2-3	NA	TRBD2	CASSLLGLAVDTQYF	TGTGCTAGCAGCTTACTAGGGCTAGCGGTAGATACGCAGTATTTT
TRBV6-5	TRBJ1-2	NA	NA	CASSLQGSYGYTF	TGTGCCAGCAGTTTACAGGGTTCCTATGGCTACACCTTC
TRBV18	TRBJ2-2	NA	NA	CASSPLHMNTGELFF	TGTGCCAGCTCACCACTACACATGAACACCGGGGAGCTGTTTTTT
TRBV6-5	TRBJ2-3	few	NA	CASSYNNGVLTDTQYF	TGTGCCAGCAGTTACAACAACGGGGTCCTCACAGATACGCAGTATTTT
TRBV4-1	TRBJ1-1	few	NA	CASSQVQGSTEAFF	TGCGCCAGCAGCCAAGTGCAGGGGAGCACTGAAGCTTTCTTT
TRBV2	TRBJ2-6	NA	NA	CASTKRWGSGANVLTF	TGTGCCAGCACCAAAAGGTGGGGGTCTGGGGCCAACGTCCTGACTTTC
TRBV3-1	TRBJ2-2	NA	NA	CASSRQASTGELFF	TGTGCCAGCAGCCGGCAGGCGAGCACCGGGGAGCTGTTTTTT
TRBV20-1	TRBJ1-4	NA	TRBD1	CSATPGQNEKLFF	TGCAGTGCTACGCCGGGACAGAATGAAAAACTGTTTTTT
TRBV18	TRBJ2-1	NA	NA	CASSPYTSGTYKEQFF	TGTGCCAGCTCACCCTACACCTCCGGGACATACAAGGAGCAGTTCTTC
TRBV11-3	TRBJ2-1	NA	NA	CASSATWPNEQFF	TGTGCCAGCAGCGCTACCTGGCCCAATGAGCAGTTCTTC
TRBV6-5	TRBJ2-5	few	TRBD2	CASSYPTPGGETQYF	TGTGCCAGCAGTTACCCCACCCCGGGGGGAGAGACCCAGTACTTC
TRBV2	TRBJ2-1	NA	NA	CASSEVGVVDSYNEQFF	TGTGCCAGCAGTGAAGTTGGAGTAGTAGACTCCTACAATGAGCAGTTCTTC
TRBV5-1	TRBJ2-7	NA	TRBD1	CASSWDREGGEQYF	TGCGCCAGCAGCTGGGACAGGGAAGGGGGCGAGCAGTACTTC
TRBV11-2	TRBJ1-1	few	NA	CASSLRSVPEAFF	TGTGCCAGCAGCTTAAGGTCTGTCCCTGAAGCTTTCTTT
TRBV10-3	TRBJ1-1	many	TRBD1	CAISNRVDRERTEAFF	TGTGCCATCAGTAACCGGGTCGACAGGGAGCGCACTGAAGCTTTCTTT
TRBV5-1	TRBJ1-6	NA	TRBD1	CASSPQGYGSPLHF	TGCGCCAGCAGCCCACAGGGGTATGGTTCACCCCTCCACTTT
TRBV20-1	TRBJ1-2	NA	NA	CSAPTASLGGYTF	TGCAGTGCTCCCACCGCCAGCTTAGGCGGCTACACCTTC
TRBV4-2	TRBJ2-5	NA	TRBD2	CASSQDRASGYLETQYF	TGTGCCAGCAGCCAAGATCGTGCTAGCGGATATTTGGAGACCCAGTACTTC
TRBV20-1	TRBJ2-5	NA	TRBD2	CSANPGLAGETQYF	TGCAGTGCAAATCCGGGACTAGCCGGAGAGACCCAGTACTTC
TRBV11-2	TRBJ2-4	few	TRBD1	CASTRQGANIQYF	TGTGCCAGCACCCGACAGGGAGCAAACATTCAGTACTTC
TRBV10-2	TRBJ2-7	NA	NA	CASSVDSTYEQYF	TGCGCCAGCAGTGTTGACAGTACCTACGAGCAGTACTTC
TRBV3-1	TRBJ1-4	NA	TRBD1	CASSNTGEGEKLFF	TGTGCCAGCAGCAACACAGGGGAAGGAGAAAAACTGTTTTTT
TRBV6-2/TRBV6-3	TRBJ2-3	NA	NA	CASRKNKDWGADTQYF	TGTGCCAGCAGGAAAAACAAGGATTGGGGCGCAGATACGCAGTATTTT
TRBV11-2	TRBJ2-2	few	TRBD2	CASSYQRGSTGELFF	TGTGCCAGCAGCTACCAGCGGGGGAGCACCGGGGAGCTGTTTTTT
TRBV7-9	TRBJ2-2	few	NA	CASKLNTGELFF	TGTGCCAGCAAGCTGAACACCGGGGAGCTGTTTTTT
TRBV5-1	TRBJ2-3	few	TRBD2	CASSKDRGDTDTQYF	TGCGCCAGCAGCAAGGACCGGGGGGATACAGATACGCAGTATTTT
TRBV12-3/TRBV12-4	TRBJ2-4	few	NA	CASSLEGDLAKNIQYF	TGTGCCAGCAGCCTCGAGGGAGATCTAGCCAAAAACATTCAGTACTTC
TRBV27	TRBJ2-3	NA	NA	CASRDRPDTQYF	TGTGCCAGCAGGGACAGACCAGATACGCAGTATTTT
TRBV5-1	TRBJ2-3	NA	NA	CASSQQGIFTDTQYF	TGCGCCAGCAGCCAACAGGGCATATTCACAGATACGCAGTATTTT